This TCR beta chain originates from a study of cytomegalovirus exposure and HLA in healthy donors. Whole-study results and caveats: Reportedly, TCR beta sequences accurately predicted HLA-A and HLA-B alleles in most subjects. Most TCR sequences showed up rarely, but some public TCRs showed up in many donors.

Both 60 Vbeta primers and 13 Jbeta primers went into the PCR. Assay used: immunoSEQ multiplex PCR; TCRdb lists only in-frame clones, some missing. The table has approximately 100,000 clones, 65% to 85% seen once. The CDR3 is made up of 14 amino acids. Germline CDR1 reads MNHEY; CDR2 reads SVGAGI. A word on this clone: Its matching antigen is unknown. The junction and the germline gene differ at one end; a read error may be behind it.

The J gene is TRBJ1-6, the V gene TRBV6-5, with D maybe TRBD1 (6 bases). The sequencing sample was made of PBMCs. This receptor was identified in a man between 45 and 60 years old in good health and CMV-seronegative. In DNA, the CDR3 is TGTGCCAGCAGCTTACAGGGTTCTAATTCACCCCTCCGCTTT. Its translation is CASSLQGSNSPLRF.